This is a list of T cell receptor beta chains from one sample in a study of T-cell reconstitution after alpha-beta-depleted transplantation in children. Each CDR3 protein is one row after TCRdb ran MiXCR on the PCR reads. The sample gives 530,000 or so distinct CDR3 sequences, 27% of which show up once; around 36% is in the top ten. Source: PBMCs, taken before TCRalphabeta/CD19-depleted stem cell transplant. The receptors come from a boy younger than two with Wiskott-Aldrich syndrome, due to receive a stem cell transplant. Both conserved end residues are trimmed from each CDR3. Fields, in order: J gene, V gene, CDR3 protein.

TRBJ2-5,TRBV12-3/TRBV12-4,ASTRQGETQY
TRBJ2-4,TRBV12-3/TRBV12-4,ASNQGLTKNIQY
TRBJ2-7,TRBV6-1,ASLRGGTHEQY
TRBJ2-3,TRBV6-5,ASSYRRGSSTDTQY
TRBJ2-1,TRBV27,ASKRLAGGEQF
TRBJ2-2,TRBV11-2,ASSLSIPGTGTGELF
TRBJ2-3,TRBV18,ASSPIQASGKTTDTQY
TRBJ2-2,TRBV15,ATSRDPPGLRGTGELF
TRBJ2-2,TRBV5-1,ASSSPTGMYGTGELF
TRBJ1-3,TRBV4-1,ASSRPERQGVISGNTIY
TRBJ2-1,TRBV20-1,SASGAESYNEQF